The 25 T cell receptor beta chains reported below all come from one sample, sequenced in a study of cytomegalovirus exposure and HLA in healthy donors. 60 Vbeta and 13 Jbeta primers were used in PCR. TCRdb's table, derived via immunoSEQ multiplex PCR, lists solely in-frame clones and lacks some. Altogether 140,000 or so clones are present, around 75% being singletons, with the ten largest covering 1.2%. Source material: PBMCs. The receptors were gathered from a female donor in good health and CMV-seronegative.

The chain is built from TRBV7-9 and TRBJ2-5, with D unresolved. V gave up 0 bases and J gave up 2 bases, with 10 bases separating them. The germline V gene has CDR1 SEHNR and CDR2 FQNEAQ (reference sequence). This CDR3 is 15 amino acids long. The CDR3 reads CASSLARSQQETQYF. CDR3 nucleotide sequence: TGTGCCAGCAGCTTAGCACGTTCACAACAAGAGACCCAGTACTTC.

This clone appeared once. The chain joins TRBV6-1 to TRBJ2-3; D uncertain. The CDR3 is 14 amino acids. Germline V gene lookup returns CDR1 MNHNS and CDR2 SASEGT. Trimming left V 0 bases short and J 1 base short, with 5 bases between. CDR3 amino acids: CASSEATGTDTQYF. CDR3 nucleotide sequence: TGTGCCAGCAGTGAAGCCACAGGCACAGATACGCAGTATTTT.

The gene calls are TRBV18 and TRBJ2-7; TRBD1 matches 9 bases. The trim removed 4 bases at V and 2 bases at J, leaving 3 bases unmatched. Germline CDR1 and CDR2: KGHSH and LQKENI. The length of the CDR3 is 14 residues. The CDR3 region is CASSQRTGAYEQYF. DNA for the CDR3: TGTGCCAGCTCACAACGGACAGGGGCCTACGAGCAGTACTTC.

This chain connects TRBV2 to TRBJ2-7; TRBD1 aligns across 7 bases. CDR3 size: 16 residues. V gave up 2 bases and J gave up 4 bases; unmatched junction bases: 11. Germline-derived CDR1 and CDR2 are SNHLY and FYNNEI. CDR3 DNA: TGTGCCAGCAGTGAATTCACCCGACAGGGACCATACGAGCAGTACTTC. Encoded protein: CASSEFTRQGPYEQYF.

The chain uses TRBV6-1 and TRBJ1-1; maybe TRBD1 (6 bases). Between the trimmed V and J ends, which lost 6 bases and 1 base, there was a span of 9 bases. Germline CDR1 MNHNS, CDR2 SASEGT. This CDR3 contains 13 residues. For the CDR3, the DNA is TGTGCCAGCAGCAGGGGCCGGAACACTGAAGCTTTCTTT. It translates to CASSRGRNTEAFF.

This clone is a singleton in its sample. The V call is TRBV6-1, the J call TRBJ1-5; 12 bases align to TRBD1. The germline gives CDR1 MNHNS, CDR2 SASEGT. CDR3 size: 17 residues. The V and J ends lost 4 bases and 1 base, in that order; junction bases with no gene match: 5. The CDR3 protein is CASSGDRGRGSNQPQHF. CDR3 in DNA: TGTGCCAGCAGTGGGGACAGGGGGCGCGGAAGCAATCAGCCCCAGCATTTT.

The V gene is TRBV5-4, the J gene TRBJ1-4, with a tentative D call TRBD1 (5 bases). The CDR3 consists of 15 residues. Looked up from germline, CDR1 is SGHNT and CDR2 is YYREEE (reference sequence). Trimming shortened V by 4 bases and J by 5 bases, and 15 bases separated the two germline ends. The CDR3 bases are TGTGCCAGCAGCCCTCAGGCGGGACCGAATGAAAAACTGTTTTTT. This codes for CASSPQAGPNEKLFF. The complete variable domain, with remaining parts taken from reference TRBV5-4 and TRBJ1-4, reads ETGVTQSPTHLIKTRGQQVTLRCSSQSGHNTVSWYQQALGQGPQFIFQYYREEENGRGNFPPRFSGLQFPNYSSELNVNALELDDSALYLCASSPQAGPNEKLFFGSGTQLSVL.

The chain joins TRBV4-1 to TRBJ1-1; 8 nucleotides agree with TRBD1. CDR1 is MGHRA, CDR2 YSYEKL, per germline. Trimming cost V 6 bases and J 1 base; bases outside gene matches: 4. This CDR3 contains 14 residues. This CDR3 is CASRDRGSNTEAFF. CDR3 in DNA: TGCGCCAGCAGAGACAGGGGCTCGAACACTGAAGCTTTCTTT.

The chain combines TRBV7-9 with TRBJ2-7; TRBD2 matches at 9 bases. Germline-derived CDR1 and CDR2 are SEHNR and FQNEAQ (reference sequence). There are 15 residues in the CDR3. Trimming cost V 3 bases and J 2 bases; bases outside gene matches: 5. The CDR3 is CASSFPLAGTYEQYF. CDR3 DNA: TGTGCCAGCAGCTTCCCACTAGCGGGCACCTACGAGCAGTACTTC.

The chain recombines TRBV7-9 with TRBJ2-3; 10 positions match TRBD1. Germline V gene sequence: CDR1 SEHNR, CDR2 FQNEAQ (reference sequence). This CDR3 is built from 17 residues. V lost 3 bases, J lost 6 bases, and 12 bases stayed unmatched. CDR3 sequence (DNA): TGTGCCAGCAGCTTCTATCGGACAGGGGGATTGAGGGATACGCAGTATTTT. Amino acid sequence: CASSFYRTGGLRDTQYF.

The chain recombines TRBV29-1 with TRBJ1-2; D gene unclear. Trimming took off 7 bases at V and 0 bases at J, with 15 bases between the two ends. The V gene's germline CDR1 is SQVTM and CDR2 ANQGSEA. The CDR3 extends over 14 amino acids. The CDR3 sequence is CSAEGGYSNYGYTF. CDR3 nucleotides: TGCAGCGCCGAGGGAGGGTACTCTAACTATGGCTACACCTTC.

CDR3 DNA: TGTGCCAGCAGTCCCTCCCGGGCGGGGGCGGGCGAGCAGTACTTC. Translation: CASSPSRAGAGEQYF. The V gene is TRBV27, the J gene TRBJ2-7, with D possibly being TRBD2 (7 bases). The CDR3 covers 15 residues. CDR1 and CDR2 (germline): MNHEY, SMNVEV (reference sequence). The ends were cut back, 5 bases at V and 6 bases at J, with 20 bases in the middle.

The chain recombines TRBV28 with TRBJ2-5; no definite D call. This CDR3 region has 11 residues. Per germline, CDR1 MDHEN and CDR2 SYDVKM. V was pared by 4 bases and J by 3 bases, with 3 bases between. Here the CDR3 DNA reads TGTGCCAGCAGTTCCGAAGAGACCCAGTACTTC. Translating gives CASSSEETQYF.

The chain has TRBV7-2 and TRBJ2-4, with D possibly matching TRBD1 (5 bases). The V end was cut by 2 bases, the J end by 6 bases, with 11 bases between. This CDR3 comprises 14 residues. Germline V CDR1 and CDR2: SGHTA, FQGNSA. DNA of the CDR3: TGTGCCAGCAGCTTACAAGGGGTGGGAAACATTCAGTACTTC. This translates into CASSLQGVGNIQYF.

For the CDR3, the DNA is TGTGCCAGCAGCTTTTATAACACACAAGAGACCCAGTACTTC. Its protein is CASSFYNTQETQYF. The chain links TRBV7-9 to TRBJ2-5, with D uncertain. Trimming removed 3 bases from V and 2 bases from J, with 10 bases in between. Germline V gene lookup returns CDR1 SEHNR and CDR2 FQNEAQ (reference sequence). The CDR3 has 14 amino acids.

The count of this clone is one. The chain couples TRBV6-6 to TRBJ2-7; the D gene is possibly TRBD2 (5 bases). Germline V gives CDR1 MNHNY, CDR2 SVGAGI (reference sequence). Trimming stripped 1 base from V and 0 bases from J, with 7 bases between. CDR3 length: 14 residues. The CDR3 DNA is TGTGCCAGCAGTTACTACGGGGTCTCCTACGAGCAGTACTTC. It specifies CASSYYGVSYEQYF.

CDR3 amino acids: CASSVGGSAGTEAFF. The CDR3 DNA reads as TGTGCCAGCAGCGTAGGCGGCAGTGCTGGCACTGAAGCTTTCTTT. This chain joins TRBV9 and TRBJ1-1, with D unclear. Germline V lookup: CDR1 SGDLS, CDR2 YYNGEE. CDR3 size: 15 residues. V was pared by 0 bases and J by 4 bases, with 13 bases between.

CDR3 residues: CASSHRGVRTGELFF. In DNA form, the CDR3 reads TGTGCCAGCAGCCACCGGGGGGTTCGCACCGGGGAGCTGTTTTTT. The genes are TRBV28 and TRBJ2-2, with 7 positions matching TRBD2. Germline V gives CDR1 MDHEN, CDR2 SYDVKM. V dropped 6 bases and J dropped 4; count of bases not matched to a gene: 8. The CDR3 has 15 residues.

The rearrangement uses TRBV11-3 and TRBJ2-5, with a weak D call TRBD1 (7 bases). The CDR3 extends over 15 amino acids. The germline V gene has CDR1 SGHNT and CDR2 YENEEA. The V gene lost 4 bases and the J gene lost 5 bases, with 17 bases spanning the gap. The CDR3, as DNA: TGTGCCAGCAGCTCACGACAGGGAGGTACCGAGACCCAGTACTTC. Amino acids: CASSSRQGGTETQYF.

J is TRBJ1-5 and V is TRBV6-5, with D unclear. The germline CDR1 and CDR2 sequences are MNHEY and SVGAGI. The CDR3 spans 12 residues. Trimming removed 4 bases from V and 6 bases from J, with 7 bases in between. The CDR3 reads CASSSGVQPQHF. In DNA, the CDR3 is TGTGCCAGCAGTTCCGGGGTTCAGCCCCAGCATTTT.

J is TRBJ1-4 and V is TRBV19, with D maybe TRBD1 (6 bases). Germline V CDR1 and CDR2: LNHDA, SQIVND (reference sequence). The V end was cut by 5 bases, the J end by 7 bases, with 17 bases between. The length of the CDR3 is 15 residues. The CDR3 coding sequence is TGTGCCAGTAGTCCCTGGGGACACCTGACTGAAAAACTGTTTTTT. The encoded protein is CASSPWGHLTEKLFF.

The V gene is TRBV15, the J gene TRBJ2-1, with D uncertain. This CDR3 has 14 residues. Germline V gene lookup returns CDR1 LNHNV and CDR2 YYDKDF (reference sequence). Trimming removed 0 bases from V and 6 bases from J, with 9 bases in between. In nucleotides, the CDR3 is TGTGCCACCAGCAGAGATTCCCTCTCCAATGAGCAGTTCTTC. Translation gives CATSRDSLSNEQFF.

This clone was counted a few times. J is TRBJ1-4 and V is TRBV5-4; D call uncertain. V lost 2 bases and J 0 bases, leaving 5 bases between the germline ends. Germline loops: CDR1 SGHNT, CDR2 YYREEE (reference sequence). The CDR3 length is 14 residues. The CDR3: CASSFGTTNEKLFF. In nucleotides, the CDR3 is TGTGCCAGCAGCTTCGGTACAACTAATGAAAAACTGTTTTTT. The variable domain in full, with the rest retrieved from reference TRBV5-4 and TRBJ1-4, is ETGVTQSPTHLIKTRGQQVTLRCSSQSGHNTVSWYQQALGQGPQFIFQYYREEENGRGNFPPRFSGLQFPNYSSELNVNALELDDSALYLCASSFGTTNEKLFFGSGTQLSVL.

The chain joins TRBV5-1 to TRBJ1-2; D is ambiguous. Trimming cost V 1 base and J 8 bases, with 12 bases left between them. This CDR3 contains 13 residues. Germline loops: CDR1 SGHRS, CDR2 YFSETQ. For the CDR3, the DNA is TGCGCCAGCAGCTTGACCGGAGGCGAAGGCTACACCTTC. As protein: CASSLTGGEGYTF.

This chain uses TRBV7-3 with TRBJ2-2, with 8 bases aligning to TRBD1. V gave up 5 bases and J gave up 5 bases; unmatched junction bases: 7. Germline CDR1 and CDR2: SGHTA and FQGTGA. This CDR3 region has 15 residues. Here the CDR3 DNA reads TGTGCCAGCAGCACTCGGACAGGGTTTACCGGGGAGCTGTTTTTT. As protein: CASSTRTGFTGELFF.